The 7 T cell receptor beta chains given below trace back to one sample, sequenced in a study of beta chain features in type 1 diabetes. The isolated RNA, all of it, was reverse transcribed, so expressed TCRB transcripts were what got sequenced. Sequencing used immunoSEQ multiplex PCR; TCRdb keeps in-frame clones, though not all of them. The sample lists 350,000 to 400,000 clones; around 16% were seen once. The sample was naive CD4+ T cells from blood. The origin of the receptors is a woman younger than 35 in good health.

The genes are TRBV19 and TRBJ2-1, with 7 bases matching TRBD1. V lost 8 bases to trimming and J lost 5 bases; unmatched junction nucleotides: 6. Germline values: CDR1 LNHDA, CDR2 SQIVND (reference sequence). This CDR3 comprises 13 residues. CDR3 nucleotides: TGTGCCAGTGGCCGGGACAGAAACAATGAGCAGTTCTTC. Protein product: CASGRDRNNEQFF.

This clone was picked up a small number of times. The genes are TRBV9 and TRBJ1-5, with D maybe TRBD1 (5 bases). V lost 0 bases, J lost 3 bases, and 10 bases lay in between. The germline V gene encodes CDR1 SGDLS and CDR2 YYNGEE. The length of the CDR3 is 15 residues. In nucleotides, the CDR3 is TGTGCCAGCAGCGTAGGGTACAGGTTCAATCAGCCCCAGCATTTT. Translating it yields CASSVGYRFNQPQHF.

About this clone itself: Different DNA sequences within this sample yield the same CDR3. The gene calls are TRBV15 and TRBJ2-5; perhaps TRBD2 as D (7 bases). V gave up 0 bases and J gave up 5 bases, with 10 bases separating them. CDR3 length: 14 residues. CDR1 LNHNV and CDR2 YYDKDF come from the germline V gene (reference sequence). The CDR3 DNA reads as TGTGCCACCAGCAGAGATAGGGGGGGGGAGACCCAGTACTTC. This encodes CATSRDRGGETQYF.

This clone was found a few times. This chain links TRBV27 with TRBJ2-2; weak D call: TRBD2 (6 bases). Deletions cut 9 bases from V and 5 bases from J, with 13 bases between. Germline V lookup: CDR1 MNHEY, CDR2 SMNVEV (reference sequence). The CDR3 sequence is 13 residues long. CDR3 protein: CASWRAGTGELFF. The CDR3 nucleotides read TGTGCCAGTTGGAGGGCCGGAACCGGGGAGCTGTTTTTT.

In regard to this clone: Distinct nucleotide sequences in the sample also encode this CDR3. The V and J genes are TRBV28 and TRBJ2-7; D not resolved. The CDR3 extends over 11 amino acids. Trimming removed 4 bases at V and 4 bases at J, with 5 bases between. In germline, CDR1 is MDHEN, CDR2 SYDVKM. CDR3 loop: CASSSEYEQYF. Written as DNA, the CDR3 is TGTGCCAGCAGTTCGGAGTACGAGCAGTACTTC.

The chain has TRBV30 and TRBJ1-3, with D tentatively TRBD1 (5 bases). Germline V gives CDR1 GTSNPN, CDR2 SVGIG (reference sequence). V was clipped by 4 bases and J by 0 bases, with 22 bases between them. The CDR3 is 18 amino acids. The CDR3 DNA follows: TGTGCCTGGACCCCAAGATTCGACAGACCGAGCTCTGGAAACACCATATATTTT. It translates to CAWTPRFDRPSSGNTIYF.

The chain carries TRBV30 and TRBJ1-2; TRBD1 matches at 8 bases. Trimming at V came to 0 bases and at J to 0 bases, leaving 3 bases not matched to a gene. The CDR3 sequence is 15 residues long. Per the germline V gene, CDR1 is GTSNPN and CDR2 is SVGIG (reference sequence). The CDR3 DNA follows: TGTGCCTGGAGTGTCGGGACAGGAGCTAACTATGGCTACACCTTC. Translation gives CAWSVGTGANYGYTF.